This T cell receptor (beta chain) was identified during a study of cytotoxic CD8 clonotypes in ibrutinib-treated CLL. Overall study: For this cohort, patients were ten to eleven relapsed/refractory and 15 treatment-naive, while under 18 were IGHV unmutated.

TCRdb's copy holds only in-frame clones and misses some; the assay was immunoSEQ multiplex PCR. Counted here are fewer than 150,000 clones, approximately 81% occurring once; the ten biggest clones make up around 3%. Germline V gene sequence: CDR1 MNHEY, CDR2 SVGAGI. V was pared by 0 bases and J by 4 bases, with 13 bases between. This CDR3 has 15 residues. This clonotype was obtained from a human donor with chronic lymphocytic leukemia. The input for sequencing was PBMCs, taken after 24 months of ibrutinib treatment. The chain has TRBV6-5 and TRBJ2-7; D possibly corresponds to TRBD2 (6 bases). In DNA, the CDR3 is TGTGCCAGCAGTTACTCGTCCGGGGGATGGTACGAGCAGTACTTC. It is translated as CASSYSSGGWYEQYF.